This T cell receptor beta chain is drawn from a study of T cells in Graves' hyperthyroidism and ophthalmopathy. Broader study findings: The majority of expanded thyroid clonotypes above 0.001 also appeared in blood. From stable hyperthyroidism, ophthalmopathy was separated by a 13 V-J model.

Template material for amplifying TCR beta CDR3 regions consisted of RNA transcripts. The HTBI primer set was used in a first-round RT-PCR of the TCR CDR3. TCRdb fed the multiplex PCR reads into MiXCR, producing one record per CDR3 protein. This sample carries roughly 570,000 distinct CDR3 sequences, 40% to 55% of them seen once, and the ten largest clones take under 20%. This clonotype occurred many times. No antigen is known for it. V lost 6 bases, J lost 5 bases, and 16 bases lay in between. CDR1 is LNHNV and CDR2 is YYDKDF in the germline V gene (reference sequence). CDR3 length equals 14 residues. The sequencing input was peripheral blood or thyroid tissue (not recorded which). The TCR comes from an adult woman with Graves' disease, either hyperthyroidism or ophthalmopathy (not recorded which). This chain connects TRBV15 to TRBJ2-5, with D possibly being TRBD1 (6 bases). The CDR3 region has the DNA TGTGCCACCAGACCTCTTATGGGGGCTGAGACCCAGTACTTC. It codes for CATRPLMGAETQYF.